The sequence of this T cell receptor beta chain was determined in a study of OX40 agonist ivuxolimab in advanced cancers. Findings and limits, study-wide: CD8+ T cells were the subset that, on average, had more expanded clones than CD4+.

Autoimmune disease history or systemic immunosuppression led to patient exclusion. As regards this clone: The antigen is not known.

Libraries were prepared by immunoSEQ multiplex PCR; TCRdb keeps only in-frame clonotypes and omits some of them. This sample carries approximately 19,000 clones, roughly 88% of them seen once, and the ten largest clones take roughly 50%. Germline CDR1 MNHEY, CDR2 SMNVEV (reference sequence). CDR3 length equals 13 residues. Unmatched junction bases numbered 5, after V lost 5 bases and J lost 7 bases. This clonotype was obtained from an adult with an advanced solid tumor such as melanoma, head and neck, liver or kidney cancer. The starting material was CD4+ or CD8+ T cells sorted from blood, obtained in a trial of the OX40 agonist ivuxolimab. J is TRBJ2-1 and V is TRBV27; the match to TRBD2 covers 7 bases. CDR3 residues: CASSPGLENEQFF. In DNA, the CDR3 is TGTGCCAGCAGTCCCGGACTAGAAAATGAGCAGTTCTTC.